These T cell receptor beta chains were read from a single sample in a study of cytomegalovirus exposure and HLA in healthy donors. Produced via immunoSEQ multiplex PCR; TCRdb's table is partial and in-frame only. The table includes 130,000 or so clones, 6.5% to 9.5% detected once. Sequenced input: PBMCs. The source is a middle-aged woman in good health and CMV-seropositive. The CDR3 runs from the conserved cysteine through the conserved F or W. Fields, in order: V gene, D gene, J gene, clone size, CDR3 DNA, CDR3 protein. D genes are given only for firm matches. Clone size is shown for a subset of rows, as once, few, many or a class of expanded clone.

v_call: TRBV27
d_call: -
j_call: TRBJ1-5
clone_size: few
cdr3_nt: TGTGCCAGCAGTTTCGTCAGAGGACAGCCCCAGCATTTT
cdr3_aa: CASSFVRGQPQHF

v_call: TRBV6-1
d_call: TRBD1
j_call: TRBJ1-1
clone_size: few
cdr3_nt: TGTGCCAGCACAAACAGGGGCTGGAACACTGAAGCTTTCTTT
cdr3_aa: CASTNRGWNTEAFF

v_call: TRBV10-3
d_call: TRBD1
j_call: TRBJ1-5
clone_size: few
cdr3_nt: TGTGCCATCAGTGAGACAGGGGGTGGCAATCAGCCCCAGCATTTT
cdr3_aa: CAISETGGGNQPQHF

v_call: TRBV28
d_call: -
j_call: TRBJ2-3
clone_size: few
cdr3_nt: TGTGCCAGCAGTTGGGGCTCAGGAACGCAGTATTTT
cdr3_aa: CASSWGSGTQYF

v_call: TRBV7-6
d_call: -
j_call: TRBJ1-5
clone_size: -
cdr3_nt: TGTGCCAGCAGTCCTAGCGGTGGCTATAGCAATCAGCCCCAGCATTTT
cdr3_aa: CASSPSGGYSNQPQHF

v_call: TRBV10-1
d_call: TRBD2
j_call: TRBJ2-1
clone_size: -
cdr3_nt: TGCGCCAGCGGCGGGGGTACAGCTAGCTCCTACAATGAGCAGTTCTTC
cdr3_aa: CASGGGTASSYNEQFF

v_call: TRBV4-1
d_call: -
j_call: TRBJ2-3
clone_size: few
cdr3_nt: TGCGCCAGCAGCCAAGTGGAGGGCACAGATACGCAGTATTTT
cdr3_aa: CASSQVEGTDTQYF

v_call: TRBV7-2
d_call: -
j_call: TRBJ1-1
clone_size: -
cdr3_nt: TGTGCCAGCAGCTTAGGCGGGGACACTGAAGCTTTCTTT
cdr3_aa: CASSLGGDTEAFF

v_call: TRBV15
d_call: -
j_call: TRBJ2-6
clone_size: -
cdr3_nt: TGTGCCACCAGCAGAGCCCTCTCTGGGGCCAACGTCCTGACTTTC
cdr3_aa: CATSRALSGANVLTF

v_call: TRBV9
d_call: TRBD1
j_call: TRBJ2-7
clone_size: few
cdr3_nt: TGTGCCAGCAGCGTAGGGACAGGGTATACACCCTACGAGCAGTACTTC
cdr3_aa: CASSVGTGYTPYEQYF

v_call: TRBV23-1
d_call: -
j_call: TRBJ2-2
clone_size: -
cdr3_nt: TGCGCCAGCAGTCCCGGGGAAAGGGTCCGCACCGGGGAGCTGTTTTTT
cdr3_aa: CASSPGERVRTGELFF

v_call: TRBV5-4
d_call: -
j_call: TRBJ1-1
clone_size: -
cdr3_nt: TGTGCCAGCAGAGGGGTGGGTACATCTCGCGCTGAAGCTTTCTTT
cdr3_aa: CASRGVGTSRAEAFF

v_call: TRBV19
d_call: TRBD1
j_call: TRBJ2-5
clone_size: -
cdr3_nt: TGTGCCAGTAGTATGGGACAGCAGCCAGGGGTGGAGACCCAGTACTTC
cdr3_aa: CASSMGQQPGVETQYF

v_call: TRBV29-1
d_call: -
j_call: TRBJ2-3
clone_size: few
cdr3_nt: TGCAGCGTTGAATACACAGATACGCAGTATTTT
cdr3_aa: CSVEYTDTQYF

v_call: TRBV13
d_call: -
j_call: TRBJ2-1
clone_size: few
cdr3_nt: TGTGCCAGCAGCCCCGGGGTCAATGAGCAGTTCTTC
cdr3_aa: CASSPGVNEQFF

v_call: TRBV6-1
d_call: TRBD1
j_call: TRBJ2-7
clone_size: few
cdr3_nt: TGTGCCAGCAGTGAGGTTACCCTAAAACAGGGGTTATACGAGCAGTACTTC
cdr3_aa: CASSEVTLKQGLYEQYF

v_call: TRBV6-5
d_call: -
j_call: TRBJ2-5
clone_size: -
cdr3_nt: TGTGCCAGCAGTAGAACGACAGAAGAGGCCCAGTACTTC
cdr3_aa: CASSRTTEEAQYF

v_call: TRBV7-7
d_call: TRBD2
j_call: TRBJ2-5
clone_size: -
cdr3_nt: TGTGCCAGCAGCTGGGGACTAGCGGGGCTAGAGACCCAGTACTTC
cdr3_aa: CASSWGLAGLETQYF